The 5 T cell receptor beta chains reported below all come from one sample, sequenced in a study of blood T cells in healthy people across ages. With a J-beta primer mix and a sample-barcoded 5' primer, a second PCR ran about 7 to 12 cycles. One entry per CDR3 protein, called by TCRdb with MiXCR from the 5' RACE reads. The sample carries about 1.8 million distinct CDR3 sequences, less than 50% recorded once. Sequencing was done on a sample of blood. These receptors were obtained from a woman aged 40 to 55 in good health.

The chain links TRBV6-5 to TRBJ1-2; D ambiguous. Trimming shortened V by 8 bases and J by 4 bases, and 11 bases separated the two germline ends. From germline, CDR1 is MNHEY and CDR2 SVGAGI. This CDR3 contains 12 residues. In DNA, the CDR3 is TGTGCCAGCCGCAGACCCTCCTATGGCTACACCTTC. It encodes CASRRPSYGYTF.

The rearrangement uses TRBV6-5 and TRBJ2-3, with D possibly TRBD1 on 5 matching bases. There are 15 residues in the CDR3. Trimming removed 6 bases at V and 0 bases at J, with 13 bases between. CDR1 MNHEY and CDR2 SVGAGI come from the germline V gene. CDR3 in DNA: TGTGCCAGCAGCATACAGGAGCCTAGCACAGATACGCAGTATTTT. The encoded protein is CASSIQEPSTDTQYF.

The rearrangement uses TRBV6-2 or TRBV6-3 and TRBJ1-5; TRBD1 is a possible D gene (5 bases). Trimming removed 2 bases at V and 4 bases at J, with 18 bases between. Germline V lookup: CDR1 MNHEY, CDR2 SVGEGT. The CDR3 covers 17 residues. This chain's CDR3 is CASSYRTGDLGNQPQHF. CDR3 DNA: TGTGCCAGCAGTTACCGAACCGGGGACTTGGGGAATCAGCCCCAGCATTTT.

V gene TRBV5-1 combines with J gene TRBJ2-1; D might be TRBD2 (5 bases). This CDR3 spans 18 amino acids. The V gene lost 8 bases and the J gene lost 7 bases, with 31 bases spanning the gap. Germline CDR1 reads SGHRS; CDR2 reads YFSETQ. As DNA, the CDR3 is TGCGCCAGGCCAGCAGCTTGGAGGTATGACCTAGAGGAGAATGAGCAGTTCTTC. This codes for CARPAAWRYDLEENEQFF.

This clonotype was seen only a few times. This chain links TRBV20-1 with TRBJ2-3, with TRBD2 matching over 8 bases. V lost 6 bases to trimming and J lost 0 bases; unmatched junction nucleotides: 2. This CDR3 is 13 amino acids long. The germline gives CDR1 DFQATT, CDR2 SNEGSKA (reference sequence). The CDR3, as DNA: TGCAGTGCAAAGCGGGGGAGCACAGATACGCAGTATTTT. It specifies CSAKRGSTDTQYF.